A selection of T cell receptor beta chains follows, all from one sample in a study of blood T cells in healthy people across ages. TCRdb re-derived calls from the 5' RACE reads in MiXCR, one entry per CDR3 protein. The sample contains 730,000 or so distinct CDR3 sequences, roughly two fifths of which appear only once. Sample: blood. These receptors were taken from a man older than 75 in good health. CDR3s include the opening cysteine and the closing phenylalanine or tryptophan. D genes are given only for firm matches. Not all rows give a size; the values are once, few, many and, for expanded clones, a class.

v_gene	abundance	d_gene	j_gene	CDR3nt	CDR3aa
TRBV29-1	NA	NA	TRBJ1-2	TGCAGCGTTGAAATAGGGTGGGATGGCTACACCTTC	CSVEIGWDGYTF
TRBV10-3	NA	NA	TRBJ2-6	TGTGCCATCAGTGAAACGAGCTCTGGGGCCAACGTCCTGACTTTC	CAISETSSGANVLTF
TRBV9	NA	NA	TRBJ2-7	TGTGCCAGCAGCGTAGATCGGGATTCTTACGAGCAGTACTTC	CASSVDRDSYEQYF
TRBV28	NA	TRBD2	TRBJ2-3	TGTGCCAGCAGTTTTCGACTAGCGGGGGGCACAGATACGCAGTATTTT	CASSFRLAGGTDTQYF
TRBV6-2/TRBV6-3	few	TRBD1	TRBJ1-2	TGTGCCAGCAGTTACGGGGGACAGTCCCACTATGGCTACACCTTC	CASSYGGQSHYGYTF
TRBV5-1	few	NA	TRBJ1-2	TGCGCCAGCAGCTTGGTGGAGGGCTATGGCTACACCTTC	CASSLVEGYGYTF
TRBV6-2/TRBV6-3	many	NA	TRBJ2-7	TGTGCCAGCAGTCAAAACAGGGACGAGCAGTACTTC	CASSQNRDEQYF
TRBV6-2/TRBV6-3	few	NA	TRBJ2-7	TGTGCCAGCAGTAAGACAGTTGAAGAGCAGTACTTC	CASSKTVEEQYF
TRBV20-1	many	NA	TRBJ2-7	TGCAGTGCTAGAGATCGTGATAGGGGGACCTACGAGCAGTACTTC	CSARDRDRGTYEQYF
TRBV20-1	NA	TRBD1	TRBJ1-5	TGCAGTGCTATCCGGGACAGGGTTTCTCAGCCCCAGCATTTT	CSAIRDRVSQPQHF
TRBV12-3/TRBV12-4	NA	NA	TRBJ2-7	TGTGCCAGCAGCCAGAGACAGGCCTTTGACTACGAGCAGTACTTC	CASSQRQAFDYEQYF
TRBV4-2	many	TRBD2	TRBJ2-3	TGTGCCAGCAGCCGGGCGGGGGGGCAATTGGATACGCAGTATTTT	CASSRAGGQLDTQYF
TRBV6-2/TRBV6-3	few	NA	TRBJ2-5	TGTGCCAGCAGACCGACTAGTCAAGAGACCCAGTACTTC	CASRPTSQETQYF
TRBV3-1	many	NA	TRBJ1-4	TGTGCCAGCAGCACCCGGGACCGATCTAATAATGAAAAACTGTTTTTT	CASSTRDRSNNEKLFF
TRBV25-1	NA	NA	TRBJ2-3	TGTGCCAGCAGTGGGCCCGGGAATAGCCTCGCAGATACGCAGTATTTT	CASSGPGNSLADTQYF
TRBV5-6	NA	TRBD1	TRBJ2-5	TGTGCCAGCAGCTTGGGTGTTCGGGACAGGGAGCGAGAGACCCAGTACTTC	CASSLGVRDRERETQYF
TRBV5-1	NA	TRBD2	TRBJ2-1	TGCGCCAGCAGCTCCGGACTAGCGGGGAGCTCCTACAATGAGCAGTTCTTC	CASSSGLAGSSYNEQFF
TRBV6-2/TRBV6-3	few	TRBD1	TRBJ2-7	TGTGCCAGCAGTTACTCGGGACAGCTCACCTACGAGCAGTACTTC	CASSYSGQLTYEQYF